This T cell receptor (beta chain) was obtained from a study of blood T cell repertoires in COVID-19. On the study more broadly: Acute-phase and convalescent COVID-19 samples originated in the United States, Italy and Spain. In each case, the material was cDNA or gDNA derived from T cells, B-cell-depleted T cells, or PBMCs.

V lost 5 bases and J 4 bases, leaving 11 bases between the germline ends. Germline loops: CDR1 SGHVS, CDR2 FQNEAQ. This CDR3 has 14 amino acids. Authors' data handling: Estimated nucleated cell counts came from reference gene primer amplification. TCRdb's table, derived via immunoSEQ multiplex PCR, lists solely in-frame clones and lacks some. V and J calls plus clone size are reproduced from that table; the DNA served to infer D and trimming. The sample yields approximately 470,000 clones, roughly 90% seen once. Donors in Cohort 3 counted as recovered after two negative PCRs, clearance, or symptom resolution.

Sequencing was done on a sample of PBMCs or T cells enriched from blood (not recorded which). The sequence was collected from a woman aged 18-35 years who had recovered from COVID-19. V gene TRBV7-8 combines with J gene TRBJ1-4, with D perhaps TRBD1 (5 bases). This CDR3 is CASSLRDFNEKLFF. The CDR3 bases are TGTGCCAGCAGCCTACGGGACTTTAATGAAAAACTGTTTTTT.